Listed below are T cell receptor beta chains from one sample, sequenced in a study of T cell responses to AZD1222 COVID-19 vaccine. This table comes from immunoSEQ multiplex PCR, and its TCRdb copy is limited to in-frame clones, with some not included. The table records 110,000 to 150,000 clones, 80% to 90% of them present only once. Specimen: peripheral blood, collected on day 0 of AZD1222 vaccination. The receptors stem from an adult in good health. The CDR3 runs from the conserved cysteine through the conserved F or W. A D gene is named only where the DNA matches it firmly. Clone size is shown for a subset of rows, as once, few, many or a class of expanded clone.

d_call j_call v_call clone_size cdr3_nt cdr3_aa
TRBD1 TRBJ1-1 TRBV7-9 - TGTGCCAGCAGATCACAGGGGGGGAACACTGAAGCTTTCTTT CASRSQGGNTEAFF
- TRBJ1-2 TRBV18 - TGTGCCAGCTCACCAGGGGGGGAACCTTATGGCTACACCTTC CASSPGGEPYGYTF
TRBD1 TRBJ2-7 TRBV14 once TGTGCCAGCAGCCAATGGCTCCTTGGGGACAGGGAGGACGAGCAGTACTTC CASSQWLLGDREDEQYF
- TRBJ2-1 TRBV5-1 - TGCGCCAGCAGCTCCGTCGGCAGGTCGGACAATGAGCAGTTCTTC CASSSVGRSDNEQFF
- TRBJ2-7 TRBV18 - TGTGCCAGCCGACAGTTTACCTCCTACGAGCAGTACTTC CASRQFTSYEQYF
- TRBJ1-4 TRBV19 - TGTGCCAGTAGTCCCGGGGCGCCAGGGAGAGCAAGGGATGAAAAACTGTTTTTT CASSPGAPGRARDEKLFF
- TRBJ2-1 TRBV9 - TGTGCCAGCAGCGTAGAGACAGGCTACAATGAGCAGTTCTTC CASSVETGYNEQFF
- TRBJ1-6 TRBV7-9 - TGTGCCAGCAGCTTAGCGGAGGGCATAGGGCGCCCCCTCCACTTT CASSLAEGIGRPLHF
- TRBJ1-2 TRBV27 - TGTGCCAGCAGTTTATCGATGGGGGGCTCAGGCGGCTACACCTTC CASSLSMGGSGGYTF
- TRBJ1-4 TRBV19 - TGTGCCAGTAGTATTATCTCAGCAAATGAAAAACTGTTTTTT CASSIISANEKLFF
- TRBJ1-2 TRBV12-3/TRBV12-4 - TGTGCCAGCAGTTTGCGTAGAGGATATGGCTACACCTTC CASSLRRGYGYTF
- TRBJ2-7 TRBV29-1 - TGCAGCGCCAACAGGGGAGGCGAGCAGTACTTC CSANRGGEQYF
- TRBJ1-2 TRBV24-1 - TGTGCCACCAGTGATTTGTACTATGGCTACACCTTC CATSDLYYGYTF
- TRBJ1-2 TRBV2 - TGTGCCAGCAGTGAACTGGTGGGATACTATGGCTACACCTTC CASSELVGYYGYTF
- TRBJ1-2 TRBV27 once TGTGCCAGCAGTTTAGAGGGAAGGTCACCTTGGCGCGGCTACACCTTC CASSLEGRSPWRGYTF
- TRBJ2-3 TRBV2 once TGTGCCGGATTGGGTTTAGATACGCAGTATTTT CAGLGLDTQYF
- TRBJ1-5 TRBV27 - TGTGCCAGCAGACCGACCGGAGGGAATCAGCCCCAGCATTTT CASRPTGGNQPQHF
- TRBJ2-2 TRBV3-1/TRBV3-2 - TGTGCCAGCAGCCAAGATAGGGGGGATCTATTCACCGGGGAGCTGTTTTTT CASSQDRGDLFTGELFF
- TRBJ1-1 TRBV15 - TGTGCCACCAGCAGAGATCCGAGGGGAGGTGGCACTGAAGCTTTCTTT CATSRDPRGGGTEAFF
- TRBJ2-2 TRBV18 - TGTGCCAGCTCACCACAGGACCGTTACACCGGGGAGCTGTTTTTT CASSPQDRYTGELFF
- TRBJ2-5 TRBV7-9 - TGTGCCAGCAGCTTATGGGCGGACAGTGAAGAGACCCAGTACTTC CASSLWADSEETQYF
- TRBJ1-5 TRBV19 - TGTGCCAGTAGTAGGGACCGGAATCAGCCCCAGCATTTT CASSRDRNQPQHF
TRBD2 TRBJ2-1 TRBV11-2 - TGTGCCAGCAGCTTAGTAGCGGGAGTAGTGAGAAATGAGCAGTTCTTC CASSLVAGVVRNEQFF
- TRBJ2-5 TRBV13 - TGTGCCAGCAGCCCCCGTCAGGTCCGGGAGACCCAGTACTTC CASSPRQVRETQYF